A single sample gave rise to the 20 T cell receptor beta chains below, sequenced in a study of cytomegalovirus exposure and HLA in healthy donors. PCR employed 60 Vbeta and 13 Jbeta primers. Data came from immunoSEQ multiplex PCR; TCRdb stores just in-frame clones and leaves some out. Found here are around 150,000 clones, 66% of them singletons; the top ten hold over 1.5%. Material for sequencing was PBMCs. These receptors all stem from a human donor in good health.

The CDR3 DNA sequence: TGTGCCAGCAGCTTCACAGGTAATCCTAACTATGGCTACACCTTC. It translates to CASSFTGNPNYGYTF. The V and J genes are TRBV21-1 and TRBJ1-2; the tabulated D call, TRBD1, remains unverified against the DNA. TRBV21-1 is tagged as a pseudogene. The CDR3 length is 15 residues.

The CDR3 region is CASSWTAETQYF. DNA of the CDR3: TGCGCCAGCAGCTGGACTGCCGAGACCCAGTACTTC. This chain links TRBV5-1 with TRBJ2-5; the D gene is possibly TRBD2 (5 bases). CDR3 size: 12 residues. Germline CDR1 reads SGHRS; CDR2 reads YFSETQ. V shed 3 bases and J shed 5 bases, with 8 bases lying between them.

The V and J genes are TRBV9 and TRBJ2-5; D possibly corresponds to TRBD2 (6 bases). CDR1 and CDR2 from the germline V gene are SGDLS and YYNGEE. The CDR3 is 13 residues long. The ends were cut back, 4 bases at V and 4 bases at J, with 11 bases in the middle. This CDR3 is CASSPRLGETQYF. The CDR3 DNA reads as TGTGCCAGCAGCCCCAGACTAGGAGAGACCCAGTACTTC.

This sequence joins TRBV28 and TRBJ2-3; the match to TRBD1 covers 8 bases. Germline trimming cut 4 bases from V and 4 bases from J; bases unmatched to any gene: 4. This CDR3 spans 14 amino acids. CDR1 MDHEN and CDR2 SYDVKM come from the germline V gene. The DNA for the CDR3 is TGTGCCAGCAGTTCGGGACAGGCCCCAGATACGCAGTATTTT. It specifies CASSSGQAPDTQYF.

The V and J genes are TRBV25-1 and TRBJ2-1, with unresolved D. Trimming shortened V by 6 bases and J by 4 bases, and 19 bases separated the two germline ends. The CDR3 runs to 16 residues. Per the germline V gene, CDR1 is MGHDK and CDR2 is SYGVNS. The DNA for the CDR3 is TGTGCCAGCAGCGCAGACTCTCCTCAACTATACAATGAGCAGTTCTTC. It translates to CASSADSPQLYNEQFF.

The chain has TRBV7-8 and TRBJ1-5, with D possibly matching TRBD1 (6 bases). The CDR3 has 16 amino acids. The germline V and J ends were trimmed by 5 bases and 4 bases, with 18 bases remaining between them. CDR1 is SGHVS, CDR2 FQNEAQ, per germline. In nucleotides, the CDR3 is TGTGCCAGCAGCCAGACCCTCTTTAGGGGGAATCAGCCCCAGCATTTT. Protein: CASSQTLFRGNQPQHF.

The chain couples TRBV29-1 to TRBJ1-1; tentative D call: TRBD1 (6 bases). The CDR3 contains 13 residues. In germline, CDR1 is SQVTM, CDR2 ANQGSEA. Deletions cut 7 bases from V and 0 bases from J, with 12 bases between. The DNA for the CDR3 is TGCAGCGCTGAGGACAGACTGAACACTGAAGCTTTCTTT. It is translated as CSAEDRLNTEAFF.

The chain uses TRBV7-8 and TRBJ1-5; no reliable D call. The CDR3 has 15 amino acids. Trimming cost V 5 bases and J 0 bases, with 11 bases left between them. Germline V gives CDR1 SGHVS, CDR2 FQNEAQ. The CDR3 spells CASSPRRFSNQPQHF. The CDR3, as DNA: TGTGCCAGCAGCCCCCGCCGGTTTAGCAATCAGCCCCAGCATTTT.

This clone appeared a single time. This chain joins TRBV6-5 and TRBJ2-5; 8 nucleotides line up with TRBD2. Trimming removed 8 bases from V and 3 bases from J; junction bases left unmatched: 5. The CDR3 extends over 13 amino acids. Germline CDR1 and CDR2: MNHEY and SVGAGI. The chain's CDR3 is CASARGGEETQYF. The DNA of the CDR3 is TGTGCCAGCGCCCGGGGGGGGGAAGAGACCCAGTACTTC.

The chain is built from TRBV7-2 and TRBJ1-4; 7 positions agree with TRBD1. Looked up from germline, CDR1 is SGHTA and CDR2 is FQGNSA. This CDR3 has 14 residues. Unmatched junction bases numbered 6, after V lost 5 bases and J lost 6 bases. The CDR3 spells CASSLGGADEKLFF. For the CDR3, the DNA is TGTGCCAGCAGCCTAGGGGGCGCCGATGAAAAACTGTTTTTT.

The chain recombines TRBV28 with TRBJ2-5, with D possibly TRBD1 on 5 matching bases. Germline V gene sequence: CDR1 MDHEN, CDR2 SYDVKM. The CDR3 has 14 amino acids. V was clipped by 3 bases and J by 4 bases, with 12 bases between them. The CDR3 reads CASSFPQERETQYF. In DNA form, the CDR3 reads TGTGCCAGCAGTTTCCCACAGGAAAGAGAGACCCAGTACTTC.

The CDR3 DNA reads TGCGCCAGCAGCCACGGGACTAGCGTATACCAAGAGACCCAGTACTTC. Protein sequence: CASSHGTSVYQETQYF. This chain connects TRBV4-1 to TRBJ2-5; 10 nucleotides line up with TRBD2. The CDR3 length is 16 residues. CDR1 MGHRA and CDR2 YSYEKL come from the germline V gene. The junction had 4 bases not matched to a gene; V was cut back by 3 bases and J by 0 bases.

CDR3 region: CATREGVNEQYF. CDR3 in DNA: TGTGCCACCAGGGAGGGAGTCAACGAGCAGTACTTC. The chain carries TRBV15 and TRBJ2-5; D is perhaps TRBD2 (6 bases). The closer fit of TRBJ2-7 to the DNA end suggests the J call may be wrong. Germline-derived CDR1 and CDR2 are LNHNV and YYDKDF (reference sequence). The CDR3 totals 12 residues.

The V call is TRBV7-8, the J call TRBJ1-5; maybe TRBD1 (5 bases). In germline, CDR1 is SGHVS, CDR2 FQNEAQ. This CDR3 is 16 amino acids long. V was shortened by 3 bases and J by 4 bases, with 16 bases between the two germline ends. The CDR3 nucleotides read TGTGCCAGCAGCTTCAACCCAGGGAGGGGTAATCAGCCCCAGCATTTT. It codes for CASSFNPGRGNQPQHF.

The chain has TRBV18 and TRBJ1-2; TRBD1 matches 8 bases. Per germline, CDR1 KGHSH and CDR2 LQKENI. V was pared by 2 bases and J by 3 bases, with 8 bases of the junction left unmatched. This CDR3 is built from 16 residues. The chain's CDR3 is CASSPETGTGDYGYTF. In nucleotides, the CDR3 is TGTGCCAGCTCACCAGAAACCGGGACAGGAGACTATGGCTACACCTTC.

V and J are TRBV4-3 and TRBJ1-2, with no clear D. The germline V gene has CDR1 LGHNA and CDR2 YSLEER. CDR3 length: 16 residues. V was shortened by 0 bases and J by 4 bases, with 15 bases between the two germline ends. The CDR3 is CASSQDRAGITYGYTF. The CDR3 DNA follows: TGCGCCAGCAGCCAAGATCGGGCGGGTATTACCTATGGCTACACCTTC.

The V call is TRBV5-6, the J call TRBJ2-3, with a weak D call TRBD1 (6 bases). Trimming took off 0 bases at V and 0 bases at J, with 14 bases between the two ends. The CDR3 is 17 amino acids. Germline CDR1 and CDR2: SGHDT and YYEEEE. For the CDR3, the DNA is TGTGCCAGCAGCTTGGCCCTGACAGGAATTAGCACAGATACGCAGTATTTT. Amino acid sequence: CASSLALTGISTDTQYF. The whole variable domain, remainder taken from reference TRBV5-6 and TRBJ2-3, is DAGVTQSPTHLIKTRGQQVTLRCSPKSGHDTVSWYQQALGQGPQFIFQYYEEEERQRGNFPDRFSGHQFPNYSSELNVNALLLGDSALYLCASSLALTGISTDTQYFGPGTRLTVL.

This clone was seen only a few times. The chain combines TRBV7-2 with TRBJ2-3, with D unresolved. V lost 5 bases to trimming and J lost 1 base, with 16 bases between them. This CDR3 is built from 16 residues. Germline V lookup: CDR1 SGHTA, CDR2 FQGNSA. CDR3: CASSPSTSYGTDTQYF. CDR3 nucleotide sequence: TGTGCCAGCAGCCCCTCTACTTCCTACGGCACAGATACGCAGTATTTT.

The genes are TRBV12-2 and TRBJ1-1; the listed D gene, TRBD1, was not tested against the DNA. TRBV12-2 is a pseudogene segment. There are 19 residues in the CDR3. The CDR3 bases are TGTGCAAGTCGCTTAGCTCCGATTGACAGGGAACTTATGAACACTGAAGCTTTCTTT. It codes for CASRLAPIDRELMNTEAFF.

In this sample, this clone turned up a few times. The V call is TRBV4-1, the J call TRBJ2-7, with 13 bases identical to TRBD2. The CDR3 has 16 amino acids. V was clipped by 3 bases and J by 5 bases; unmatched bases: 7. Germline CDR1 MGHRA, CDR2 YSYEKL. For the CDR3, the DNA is TGCGCCAGCAGCCAGGCTAGGACTAGCGGGAGTAACGAGCAGTACTTC. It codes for CASSQARTSGSNEQYF.